This passage covers 2 T cell receptor beta chains from one sample sequenced in a study of sequential checkpoint blockade in melanoma. Treatment reported: randomized to nivolumab then ipilimumab (arm A) or the reverse (arm B). The assay was immunoSEQ multiplex PCR, and TCRdb's table has in-frame clones only and misses some. The sample shows 20,000 to 25,000 clones, 80% to 90% of them seen only once. Material: CD8+ T cells sorted from blood (inferred from file names), obtained from a patient given nivolumab and ipilimumab in sequence. Receptors were obtained from a human donor with melanoma.

The chain has TRBV10-3 and TRBJ2-5, with D maybe TRBD2 (5 bases). This CDR3 is built from 15 residues. Between the trimmed V and J ends, which lost 1 base and 5 bases, there was a span of 14 bases. CDR1 is ENHRY, CDR2 SYGVKD, per germline. DNA of the CDR3: TGTGCCATCAGTGAGTTTGGTAACCCGGGGGAGACCCAGTACTTC. Protein sequence: CAISEFGNPGETQYF.

CDR3 region: CAWSVNANYGYTF. CDR3 nucleotide sequence: TGTGCCTGGAGTGTCAATGCTAACTATGGCTACACCTTC. The V gene is TRBV30, the J gene TRBJ1-2; D is undetermined. CDR1 GTSNPN and CDR2 SVGIG come from the germline V gene (reference sequence). CDR3 length: 13 amino acids. The V and J ends lost 0 bases and 0 bases respectively, with 5 bases between them.